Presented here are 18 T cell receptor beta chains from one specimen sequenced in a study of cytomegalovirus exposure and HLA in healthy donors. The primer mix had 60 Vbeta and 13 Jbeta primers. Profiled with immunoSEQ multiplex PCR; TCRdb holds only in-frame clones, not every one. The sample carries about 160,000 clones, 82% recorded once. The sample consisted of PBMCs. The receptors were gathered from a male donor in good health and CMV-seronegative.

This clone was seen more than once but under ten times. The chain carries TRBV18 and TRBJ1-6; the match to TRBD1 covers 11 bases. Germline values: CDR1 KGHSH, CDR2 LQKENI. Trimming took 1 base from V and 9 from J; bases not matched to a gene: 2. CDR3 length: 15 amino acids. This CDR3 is CASSPQGTGGSPLHF. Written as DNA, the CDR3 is TGTGCCAGCTCACCACAAGGGACAGGGGGTTCACCCCTCCACTTT.

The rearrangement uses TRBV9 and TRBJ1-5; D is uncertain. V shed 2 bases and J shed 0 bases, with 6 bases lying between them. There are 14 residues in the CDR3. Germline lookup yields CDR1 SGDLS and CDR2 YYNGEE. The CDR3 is CASSVGDSNQPQHF. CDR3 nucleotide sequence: TGTGCCAGCAGCGTGGGCGATAGCAATCAGCCCCAGCATTTT.

The chain's CDR3 is CASRGQGLDTQYF. CDR3 DNA: TGTGCCAGCCGCGGACAGGGCTTAGATACGCAGTATTTT. The V and J genes are TRBV7-9 and TRBJ2-3; 8 nucleotides line up with TRBD1. J lost 5 bases, V lost 8 bases, and 6 bases had no gene match. CDR1 is SEHNR, CDR2 FQNEAQ, per germline (reference sequence). CDR3 size: 13 residues.

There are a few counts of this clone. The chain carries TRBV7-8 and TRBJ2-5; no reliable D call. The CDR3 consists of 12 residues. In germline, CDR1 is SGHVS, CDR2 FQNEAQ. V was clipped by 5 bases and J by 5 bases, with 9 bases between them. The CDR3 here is CASSRRRETQYF. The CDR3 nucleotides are TGTGCCAGCAGCCGACGGCGGGAGACCCAGTACTTC.

The CDR3 region is CASSQDRRTGGTSSYEQYF. In nucleotides, the CDR3 is TGTGCCAGCAGCCAAGATAGGCGGACAGGGGGCACCAGCTCCTACGAGCAGTACTTC. The chain couples TRBV14 to TRBJ2-7, with 11 bases fitting TRBD1. From germline, CDR1 is SGHDN and CDR2 FVKESK. The V gene end was trimmed by 0 bases and the J gene end by 0 bases; junction bases not matched to a gene: 10. The CDR3 is made up of 19 amino acids.

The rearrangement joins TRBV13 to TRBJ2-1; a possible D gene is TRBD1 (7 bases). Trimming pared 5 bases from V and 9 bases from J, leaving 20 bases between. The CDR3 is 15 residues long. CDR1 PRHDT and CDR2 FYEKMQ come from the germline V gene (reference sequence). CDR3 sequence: CASSPGGKGAGEQFF. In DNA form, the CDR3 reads TGTGCCAGCAGCCCTGGGGGGAAGGGGGCGGGTGAGCAGTTCTTC.

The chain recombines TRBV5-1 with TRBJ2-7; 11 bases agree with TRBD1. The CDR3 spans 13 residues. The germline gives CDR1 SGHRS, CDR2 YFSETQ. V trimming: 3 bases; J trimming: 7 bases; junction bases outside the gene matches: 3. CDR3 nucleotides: TGCGCCAGCAGCTGGGGGACAGGGGGAGAGCAGTACTTC. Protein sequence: CASSWGTGGEQYF.

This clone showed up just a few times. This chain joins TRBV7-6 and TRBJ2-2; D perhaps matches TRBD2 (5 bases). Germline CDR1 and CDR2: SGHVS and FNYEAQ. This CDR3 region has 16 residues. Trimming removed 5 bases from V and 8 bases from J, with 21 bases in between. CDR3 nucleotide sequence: TGTGCCAGCAGCAAACTCGCGGCCAGCGGTGAGGGGGAGCTGTTTTTT. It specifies CASSKLAASGEGELFF.

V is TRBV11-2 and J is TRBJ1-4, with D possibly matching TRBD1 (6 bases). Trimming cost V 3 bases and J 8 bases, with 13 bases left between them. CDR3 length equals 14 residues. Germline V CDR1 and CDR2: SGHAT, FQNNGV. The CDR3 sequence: CASSLRGGLEKLFF. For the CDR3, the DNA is TGTGCCAGCAGCTTGAGGGGGGGCTTAGAAAAACTGTTTTTT.

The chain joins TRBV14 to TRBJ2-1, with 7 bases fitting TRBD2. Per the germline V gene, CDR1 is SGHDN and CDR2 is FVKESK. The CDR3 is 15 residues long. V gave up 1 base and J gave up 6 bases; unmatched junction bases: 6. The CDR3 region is CASSQGGRAGNEQFF. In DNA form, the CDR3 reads TGTGCCAGCAGCCAAGGGGGGAGGGCCGGCAATGAGCAGTTCTTC.

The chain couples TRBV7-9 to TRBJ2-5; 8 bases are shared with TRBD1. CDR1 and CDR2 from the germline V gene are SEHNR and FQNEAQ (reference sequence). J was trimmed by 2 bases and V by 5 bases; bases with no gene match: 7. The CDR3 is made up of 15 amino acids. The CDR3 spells CASSRDDRGQETQYF. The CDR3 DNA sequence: TGTGCCAGCAGCCGGGACGACAGGGGACAAGAGACCCAGTACTTC.

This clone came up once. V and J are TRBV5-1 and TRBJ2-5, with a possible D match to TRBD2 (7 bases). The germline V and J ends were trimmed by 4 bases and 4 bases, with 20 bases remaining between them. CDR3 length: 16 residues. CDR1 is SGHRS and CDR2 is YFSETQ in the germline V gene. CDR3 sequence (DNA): TGCGCCAGCAGCGTCGGGGGGCCCGGGGGGCTAGAGACCCAGTACTTC. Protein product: CASSVGGPGGLETQYF.

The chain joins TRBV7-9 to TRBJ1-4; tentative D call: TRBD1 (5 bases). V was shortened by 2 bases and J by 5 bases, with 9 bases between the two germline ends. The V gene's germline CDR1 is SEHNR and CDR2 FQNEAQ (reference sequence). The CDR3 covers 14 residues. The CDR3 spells CASSLRAGNEKLFF. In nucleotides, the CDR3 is TGTGCCAGCAGCTTAAGGGCAGGGAATGAAAAACTGTTTTTT.

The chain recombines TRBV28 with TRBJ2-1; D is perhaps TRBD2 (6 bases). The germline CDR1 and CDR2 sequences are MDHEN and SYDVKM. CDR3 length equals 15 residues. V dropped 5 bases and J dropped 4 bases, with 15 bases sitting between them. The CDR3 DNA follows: TGTGCCAGCAGTCTTCGGACTGGGGGGTACAATGAGCAGTTCTTC. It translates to CASSLRTGGYNEQFF.

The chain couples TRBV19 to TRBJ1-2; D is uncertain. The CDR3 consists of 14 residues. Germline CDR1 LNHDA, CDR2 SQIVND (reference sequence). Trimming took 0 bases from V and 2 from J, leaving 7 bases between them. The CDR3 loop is CASSIEGRNYGYTF. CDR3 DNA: TGTGCCAGTAGTATAGAGGGCAGAAACTATGGCTACACCTTC.

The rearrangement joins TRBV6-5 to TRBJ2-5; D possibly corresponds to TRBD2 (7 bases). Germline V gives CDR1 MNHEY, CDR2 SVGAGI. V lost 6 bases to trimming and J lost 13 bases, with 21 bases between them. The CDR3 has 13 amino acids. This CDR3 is CASRSGGVGALYF. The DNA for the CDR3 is TGTGCCAGCAGATCGGGGGGCGTTGGGGCCCTGTACTTC.

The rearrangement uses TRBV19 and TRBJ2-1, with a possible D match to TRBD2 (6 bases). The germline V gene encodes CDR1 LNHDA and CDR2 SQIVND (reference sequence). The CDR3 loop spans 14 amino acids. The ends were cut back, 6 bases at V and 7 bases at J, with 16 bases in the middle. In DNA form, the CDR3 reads TGTGCCAGTAGAATCGGAGGGCTTGGGAATGAGCAGTTCTTC. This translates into CASRIGGLGNEQFF.

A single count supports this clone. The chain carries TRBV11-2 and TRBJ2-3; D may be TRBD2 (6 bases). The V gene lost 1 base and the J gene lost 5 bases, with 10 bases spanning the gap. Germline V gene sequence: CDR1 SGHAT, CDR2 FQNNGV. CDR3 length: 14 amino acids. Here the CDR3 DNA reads TGTGCCAGCAGCTTAGTCTGGGGGGAAGATACGCAGTATTTT. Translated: CASSLVWGEDTQYF.